The 20 T cell receptor beta chains presented below share a single source sample, sequenced in a study of T cells in women clearing cervical HPV infection. Produced via immunoSEQ multiplex PCR; TCRdb's table is partial and in-frame only. The sample data list about 36,000 clones. Sequenced sample: blood buffy coat. The receptors here all came from a woman aged 18-70 years with a cervical HPV16 infection that either progressed to CIN3+ or cleared (not recorded which).

Notes on this clone: This sample also contains other DNA sequences that code for the same CDR3. The sequenced part of the CDR3 DNA is TGTGCCAGCAGTGTGGTGGCGGGGGGCTCCTACAATGAG. This codes for CASSVVAGGSYNE. The whole CDR3 reads CASSVVAGGSYNEQFF. This chain joins TRBV6-1 and TRBJ2-1; 8 bases map to TRBD2. The read ends 3 residues before the CDR3 terminus; that terminus is restored from the germline J gene. The CDR3 has 16 amino acids. Germline assignment: CDR1 MNHNS and CDR2 SASEGT. V was pared by 4 bases and J by 0 bases, with 5 bases of the junction left unmatched.

For this clone: The read ends 3 residues early relative to the CDR3; the germline J gene fills the gap. The chain employs TRBV19 and TRBJ1-5; unclear D gene. CDR3 length equals 16 residues. Trimming shortened V by 2 bases and J by 2 bases, and 13 bases separated the two germline ends. The germline V gene encodes CDR1 LNHDA and CDR2 SQIVND (reference sequence). The CDR3 DNA, read in part, is TGTGCCAGTAGTATAAGGGCTCAAGATCGCAATCAGCCC. Residues: CASSIRAQDRNQP. The entire CDR3 protein is CASSIRAQDRNQPQHF.

As for this clone: The CDR3 extends 3 residues past the end of the read, so its final part is completed from the germline J gene. V usage is TRBV7-9 and J usage is TRBJ2-1, with D maybe TRBD1 (6 bases). This CDR3 is 15 amino acids long. Trimming removed 4 bases at V and 6 bases at J, with 16 bases between. CDR1 is SEHNR and CDR2 is FQNEAQ in the germline V gene (reference sequence). The CDR3 spells CASSSRDRSSNEQFF. Incomplete CDR3 DNA: TGTGCCAGCAGCTCCCGCGACAGGAGTTCCAATGAG. Full variable domain (rest looked up from reference TRBV7-9 and TRBJ2-1): DTGVSQNPRHKITKRGQNVTFRCDPISEHNRLYWYRQTLGQGPEFLTYFQNEAQLEKSRLLSDRFSAERPKGSFSTLEIQRTEQGDSAMYLCASSSRDRSSNEQFFGPGTRLTVL.

In regard to this clone: The missing CDR3 end, 3 residues past where the read stops, is filled in from the germline J gene. This rearrangement joins TRBV5-1 to TRBJ1-4; no reliable D call. Germline V gene lookup returns CDR1 SGHRS and CDR2 YFSETQ. This CDR3 region has 14 residues. CDR3 DNA, as far as it was read: TGCGCCAGCAGCTTTGGTGGAGAGGGTTCACCA. Translation gives CASSFGGEGSP. The full CDR3 protein reads CASSFGGEGSPLFF.

Of note for this clone: The read is 3 residues too short to cover the CDR3 end, so that end is filled in from the germline J gene. The same CDR3 also results from other DNA sequences found in this sample. V is TRBV7-2 and J is TRBJ1-2; the D is unclear. Trimming removed 1 base from V and 1 base from J, with 4 bases in between. The germline gives CDR1 SGHTA, CDR2 FQGNSA. The CDR3 covers 13 residues. The CDR3 sequence is CASSLDSNYGYTF. The DNA read from the CDR3 is TGTGCCAGCAGCTTAGACAGTAACTATGGC. The full variable domain, in which reference TRBV7-2 and TRBJ1-2 provide the parts outside the CDR3, is GAGVSQSPSNKVTEKGKDVELRCDPISGHTALYWYRQSLGQGLEFLIYFQGNSAPDKSGLPSDRFSAERTGGSVSTLTIQRTQQEDSAVYLCASSLDSNYGYTFGSGTRLTVV.

With respect to this clone: Sequencing ends 3 residues short of the CDR3 end; the germline J gene provides the rest. The chain carries TRBV12-3 or TRBV12-4 and TRBJ2-1; a possible D gene is TRBD1 (5 bases). V lost 1 base, J lost 0 bases, and 22 bases lay in between. The CDR3 spans 20 residues. The CDR3 spells CASSLVGYFQGPSSYNEQFF. CDR3 bases read: TGTGCCAGCAGTTTAGTAGGGTATTTTCAGGGTCCGAGCTCCTACAATGAG.

Turning to this clone: The observed sequence ends 3 residues before the CDR3 terminus, with the missing tail filled in from the germline J gene. The genes are TRBV7-2 and TRBJ2-1, with D possibly being TRBD1 or TRBD2 (6 bases each). Trimming stripped 3 bases from V and 2 bases from J, with 11 bases between. Germline V gene lookup returns CDR1 SGHTA and CDR2 FQGNSA. CDR3 length: 15 amino acids. CDR3 loop: CASSLEGTTYNEQFF. The CDR3 DNA, read in part, is TGTGCCAGCAGCTTGGAGGGGACAACCTACAATGAG. The variable domain in full, with the rest retrieved from reference TRBV7-2 and TRBJ2-1, is GAGVSQSPSNKVTEKGKDVELRCDPISGHTALYWYRQSLGQGLEFLIYFQGNSAPDKSGLPSDRFSAERTGGSVSTLTIQRTQQEDSAVYLCASSLEGTTYNEQFFGPGTRLTVL.

Points on this clone: The sequenced fragment ends 3 residues before the CDR3 boundary, so the rest is inferred from the germline J gene. V gene TRBV13 combines with J gene TRBJ2-3; D perhaps matches TRBD2 (5 bases). The V end was cut by 4 bases, the J end by 5 bases, with 22 bases between. Germline CDR1 and CDR2: PRHDT and FYEKMQ (reference sequence). The CDR3 is 17 amino acids. This chain's CDR3 is CASSSGPDTTGIDTQYF. The sequenced part of the CDR3 DNA is TGTGCCAGCAGCTCGGGCCCCGACACCACGGGGATAGATACG.

The sequenced CDR3 bases are TGTGCCAGCAGCCGGGGGACTAGCAATGAG. Protein: CASSRGTSNE. The full CDR3 reads CASSRGTSNEQFF. V gene TRBV6-2 or TRBV6-3 combines with J gene TRBJ2-1; 8 nucleotides line up with TRBD2. With the read ending 3 residues before the CDR3 end, the germline J gene is used to fill in that end. Germline assignment: CDR1 MNHEY and CDR2 SVGEGT. The CDR3 runs 13 residues. V shed 6 bases and J 6 bases; nucleotides not matched to a gene: 4.

A remark on this clone: The read falls 3 residues short of the CDR3 end, and the missing part is taken from the germline J gene. Other DNA sequences of this sample code for an identical CDR3. V usage is TRBV6-7 and J usage is TRBJ1-3; D remains unclear. TRBV6-7 is an ORF; its function is uncertain. The CDR3 is 18 amino acids. V was trimmed by 2 bases and J by 0 bases, leaving 17 bases between them. The CDR3 is CASSYTGVVGCSGNTIYF. CDR3 DNA, as far as it was read: TGTGCCAGCAGTTACACCGGCGTTGTCGGGTGCTCTGGAAACACC.

Worth noting for this clone: The junction departs from the called germline gene at one end, perhaps through a read error. The read finishes 3 residues shy of the CDR3 end, and the germline J gene is used to complete it. The chain links TRBV7-8 to TRBJ1-1; 7 bases are shared with TRBD1. Germline V gene data show CDR1 as SGHVS and CDR2 as FQNEAQ. CDR3 length equals 15 residues. The sequenced CDR3 bases are TGTGCCAGCAGCTTAGATCGGACAGGATACACCGAA. Protein: CASSLDRTGYTE. The CDR3 reads in full as CASSLDRTGYTEAFF.

Details on this clone: The read ends 3 residues early relative to the CDR3; the germline J gene fills the gap. The J gene is TRBJ1-1, the V gene TRBV7-8; 8 positions agree with TRBD1. J lost 5 bases, V lost 5 bases, and 7 bases had no gene match. The CDR3 extends over 14 amino acids. CDR1 and CDR2 from the germline V gene are SGHVS and FQNEAQ. The chain's CDR3 is CASSPVQGETEAFF. Incomplete CDR3 DNA: TGTGCCAGCAGCCCCGTACAGGGGGAAACTGAA.

For this clone: Read coverage stops 3 residues before the CDR3 terminus; the germline J gene supplies the remainder. The genes are TRBV18 and TRBJ1-5; D might be TRBD1 (6 bases). Germline V CDR1 and CDR2: KGHSH, LQKENI. V shed 1 base and J shed 7 bases, with 20 bases lying between them. This CDR3 has 17 residues. The covered CDR3 bases are TGTGCCAGCTCACCACTGGGTTTACAGGGTCTGAACCAGCCC. Protein: CASSPLGLQGLNQP. The entire CDR3 protein is CASSPLGLQGLNQPQHF.

With respect to this clone: Coverage ceases 3 residues before the CDR3 finishes, and the germline J gene fills in the end. The J gene is TRBJ1-6, the V gene TRBV28; a possible D gene is TRBD1 (6 bases). Germline CDR1 MDHEN, CDR2 SYDVKM. The V end lost 3 bases, the J end lost 10 bases, and 13 bases lay between the germline ends. The CDR3 has 14 residues. Partial CDR3 DNA: TGTGCCAGCAGTTTTGGGAGAGGGGGATCACCC. It yields the protein CASSFGRGGSP. In full, the CDR3 reads CASSFGRGGSPLHF.

Concerning this clone itself: The CDR3 extends 3 residues past the end of the read, so its final part is completed from the germline J gene. This sequence joins TRBV6-2 or TRBV6-3 and TRBJ1-2; the D is unclear. This CDR3 has 14 residues. Trimming left V 4 bases short and J 3 bases short, with 12 bases between. Germline V CDR1 and CDR2: MNHEY, SVGEGT. The CDR3 sequence is CASSSGLQYYGYTF. The part of the CDR3 DNA that was read is TGTGCCAGCAGTTCCGGACTCCAATACTATGGC.

Remarks on this clone: The read ends 3 residues before the CDR3 terminus; that terminus is restored from the germline J gene. The gene calls are TRBV20-1 and TRBJ1-4, with D uncertain. CDR1 and CDR2 (germline): DFQATT, SNEGSKA (reference sequence). The germline V and J ends were trimmed by 5 bases and 8 bases, with 9 bases remaining between them. This CDR3 comprises 11 residues. CDR3 bases read: TGCAGTGCTCCTATCGGGGAAAAA. Translating gives CSAPIGEK. The CDR3 in its entirety is CSAPIGEKLFF.

Regarding this clone: The read terminates 3 residues ahead of where the CDR3 ends, so the germline J gene completes it. The chain is built from TRBV19 and TRBJ2-1; 12 positions agree with TRBD2. The germline V gene has CDR1 LNHDA and CDR2 SQIVND (reference sequence). The CDR3 runs to 13 residues. After removal of 10 bases from V and 7 bases from J, the junction contained 5 bases not matched to a gene. The CDR3 DNA, read in part, is TGTGCCACCCTAGCGGGAGGGCCGAATGAG. This gives the protein CATLAGGPNE. The whole CDR3 protein reads CATLAGGPNEQFF.

Concerning this clone: The read terminates 3 residues before the CDR3 end, so the remaining end is supplied by the germline J gene. V usage is TRBV7-9 and J usage is TRBJ2-3; perhaps D is TRBD1 or TRBD2 (6 bases each). CDR1 SEHNR and CDR2 FQNEAQ come from the germline V gene (reference sequence). CDR3 size: 13 residues. V shed 5 bases and J shed 5 bases, with 11 bases lying between them. The CDR3 protein is CASSVGGGDTQYF. The CDR3 bases that were read are TGTGCCAGCAGCGTAGGAGGGGGAGATACG.

For this clone: The CDR3 end is not reached by the read, which stops 3 residues before it; the germline J gene fills it in. V and J are TRBV7-8 and TRBJ2-2; the D gene is possibly TRBD2 (6 bases). The CDR3 is made up of 15 amino acids. The germline gives CDR1 SGHVS, CDR2 FQNEAQ. This CDR3 reads CASSAHRGVGEKLFF. The covered CDR3 bases are TGTGCCAGCAGCGCCCACCGCGGGGTTGGTGAAAAG.

Regarding this clone: The read gets to within 3 residues of the CDR3 end, and the germline J gene fills in the rest. The rearrangement uses TRBV27 and TRBJ2-7; the match to TRBD1 covers 11 bases. V lost 5 bases and J lost 6; bases outside the gene matches: 6. The CDR3 contains 14 residues. Germline-derived CDR1 and CDR2 are MNHEY and SMNVEV (reference sequence). CDR3: CASSLGTGGSEQYF. The covered CDR3 bases are TGTGCCAGCAGTCTCGGGACAGGGGGAAGCGAG.